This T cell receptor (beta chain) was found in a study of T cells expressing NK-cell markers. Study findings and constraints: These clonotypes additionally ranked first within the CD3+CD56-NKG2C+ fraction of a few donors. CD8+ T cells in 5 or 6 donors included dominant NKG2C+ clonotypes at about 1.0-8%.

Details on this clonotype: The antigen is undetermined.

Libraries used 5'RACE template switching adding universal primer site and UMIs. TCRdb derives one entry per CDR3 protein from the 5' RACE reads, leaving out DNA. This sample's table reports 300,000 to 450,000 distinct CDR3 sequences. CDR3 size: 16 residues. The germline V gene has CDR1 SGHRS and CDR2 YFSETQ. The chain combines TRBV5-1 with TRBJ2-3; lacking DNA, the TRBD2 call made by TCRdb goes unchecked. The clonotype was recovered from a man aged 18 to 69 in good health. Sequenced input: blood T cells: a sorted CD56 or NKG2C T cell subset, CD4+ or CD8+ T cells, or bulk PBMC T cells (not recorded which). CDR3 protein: CASSLDRALVTDTQYF.